These 24 T cell receptor beta chains share one sample of origin, sequenced in a study of T cell repertoires and HLA-DP antigens. Only in-frame clones appear in the TCRdb table, and some are missing; sequencing was by immunoSEQ multiplex PCR. The table records some 120,000 clones, roughly 92% of them present only once. No antigens are known for them. Sequencing was done on a sample of CD4+ T cells from PBMCs. Source of these receptors: a woman aged 18-29 years in good health and CMV-seronegative.

Concerning this clone itself: This may be a read error, as it is one base from a much larger clone. This chain connects TRBV9 to TRBJ2-5; D uncertain. The V gene's germline CDR1 is SGDLS and CDR2 YYNGEE. Trimming left V 3 bases short and J 1 base short, with 1 base between. The CDR3 length is 11 residues. In DNA, the CDR3 is TGTGCCAGCAGCGCCCAAGAGACCCAGTACTTC. Translation gives CASSAQETQYF.

The chain uses TRBV5-1 and TRBJ2-1; TRBD2 is a possible D gene (6 bases). This CDR3 has 13 residues. CDR1 is SGHRS and CDR2 is YFSETQ in the germline V gene. Trimming stripped 7 bases from V and 3 bases from J, with 11 bases between. The CDR3, as DNA: TGCGCCAGCTACCGGGACTTCTACAATGAGCAGTTCTTC. As protein: CASYRDFYNEQFF.

V gene TRBV11-1 combines with J gene TRBJ2-1; 16 positions match TRBD2. The CDR3 runs to 15 residues. With V trimmed by 3 bases and J by 9 bases, 2 bases remained unmatched. Germline V gene data show CDR1 as SGHAT and CDR2 as FQDESV (reference sequence). CDR3 coding DNA: TGTGCCAGCAGCTTGGGGACTAGCGGGAGGGGTGAGCAGTTCTTC. Translating it yields CASSLGTSGRGEQFF.

In this sample, this clone turned up once. The CDR3 sequence: CASSYLGEQYF. DNA of the CDR3: TGTGCCAGCAGTTACTTGGGCGAGCAGTACTTC. The V gene is TRBV6-5, the J gene TRBJ2-7; D call uncertain. The CDR3 loop spans 11 amino acids. The V gene lost 1 base and the J gene lost 6 bases, with 4 bases spanning the gap. CDR1 is MNHEY and CDR2 is SVGAGI in the germline V gene.

The V and J genes are TRBV7-3 and TRBJ2-2; 13 bases line up with TRBD2. Germline-derived CDR1 and CDR2 are SGHTA and FQGTGA. With V trimmed by 5 bases and J by 3 bases, 9 bases remained unmatched. This CDR3 contains 18 residues. The CDR3 region is CASSDGLAGDPDTGELFF. CDR3 in DNA: TGTGCCAGCAGCGACGGACTAGCGGGAGATCCGGACACCGGGGAGCTGTTTTTT.

The J gene is TRBJ1-5, the V gene TRBV18, with a tentative D call TRBD1 (5 bases). CDR1 and CDR2 (germline): KGHSH, LQKENI. The CDR3 contains 17 residues. Deletions cut 0 bases from V and 4 bases from J, with 16 bases between. The CDR3 nucleotides read TGTGCCAGCTCACCACCGGGGCAGGGAGGTAAGAATCAGCCCCAGCATTTT. It yields the protein CASSPPGQGGKNQPQHF.

The genes are TRBV5-4 and TRBJ1-3; D unclear. Germline V gene lookup returns CDR1 SGHNT and CDR2 YYREEE (reference sequence). Trimming removed 5 bases from V and 0 bases from J, with 12 bases in between. CDR3 size: 15 residues. CDR3 amino acids: CASRRGGSSGNTIYF. Here the CDR3 DNA reads TGTGCCAGCAGGAGAGGAGGGAGCTCTGGAAACACCATATATTTT.

V is TRBV6-1 and J is TRBJ2-7; D is unresolved. Germline CDR1 reads MNHNS; CDR2 reads SASEGT. CDR3 size: 12 residues. The V end lost 2 bases, the J end lost 6 bases, and 8 bases lay between the germline ends. For the CDR3, the DNA is TGTGCCAGCAGTGAACCACAGCGCGAGCAGTACTTC. Its translation: CASSEPQREQYF.

Regarding this clone: The same CDR3 is also encoded by other DNA sequences in this sample. The chain is built from TRBV18 and TRBJ2-1; 11 positions match TRBD2. J was trimmed by 3 bases and V by 3 bases; bases with no gene match: 1. CDR3 size: 15 residues. Germline lookup yields CDR1 KGHSH and CDR2 LQKENI. The DNA of the CDR3 is TGTGCCAGCTCACCCCTAGCGGGAGGCTACAATGAGCAGTTCTTC. Protein: CASSPLAGGYNEQFF.

V gene TRBV29-1 combines with J gene TRBJ1-5; possibly TRBD1 for D (5 bases). V was pared by 4 bases and J by 3 bases, with 13 bases between. This CDR3 comprises 14 residues. From germline, CDR1 is SQVTM and CDR2 ANQGSEA. The CDR3 sequence: CSVGSGIANQPQHF. For the CDR3, the DNA is TGCAGCGTTGGATCAGGGATTGCCAATCAGCCCCAGCATTTT.

This chain links TRBV29-1 with TRBJ2-5; perhaps TRBD1 as D (5 bases). From germline, CDR1 is SQVTM and CDR2 ANQGSEA. The CDR3 is 14 amino acids. V shed 4 bases and J shed 4 bases, with 16 bases lying between them. Here the CDR3 reads CSVAIRRGIETQYF. CDR3 sequence (DNA): TGCAGCGTTGCCATAAGAAGGGGAATAGAGACCCAGTACTTC.

The chain uses TRBV4-1 and TRBJ2-2; 7 nucleotides agree with TRBD1. V shed 5 bases, J shed 0 bases, and the junction held 6 bases outside the gene matches. The length of the CDR3 is 16 residues. Per germline, CDR1 MGHRA and CDR2 YSYEKL. The CDR3 DNA follows: TGCGCCAGCAGCGGTCGACAGGGACCGAACACCGGGGAGCTGTTTTTT. This translates into CASSGRQGPNTGELFF.

The CDR3 nucleotides are TGTGCCAGCAGTCGGACAGGACCCGTCAACAGGGCTGAAAAACTGTTTTTT. Its protein product is CASSRTGPVNRAEKLFF. This rearrangement joins TRBV7-9 to TRBJ1-4; 7 bases map to TRBD1. Germline CDR1 SEHNR, CDR2 FQNEAQ (reference sequence). This CDR3 is built from 17 residues. With 6 bases clipped from V and 7 bases from J, the junction kept 17 bases outside the gene matches.

This clone was observed a handful of times. V and J are TRBV28 and TRBJ2-7; TRBD1 matches 8 bases. The CDR3 loop spans 14 amino acids. V gave up 3 bases and J gave up 3 bases; unmatched junction bases: 4. The germline V gene has CDR1 MDHEN and CDR2 SYDVKM. DNA for the CDR3: TGTGCCAGCAGTTTGGTACAGGGGGGCTACGAGCAGTACTTC. Translated: CASSLVQGGYEQYF.

The chain links TRBV7-2 to TRBJ1-5; D is perhaps TRBD1 (5 bases). The CDR3 is made up of 16 amino acids. V was pared by 1 base and J by 2 bases, with 12 bases between. Germline loops: CDR1 SGHTA, CDR2 FQGNSA. CDR3 amino acids: CASSLGDGKGNQPQHF. CDR3 DNA: TGTGCCAGCAGCTTAGGGGACGGGAAAGGCAATCAGCCCCAGCATTTT.

CDR3 sequence: CASSRQGANYGYTF. In nucleotides, the CDR3 is TGTGCCAGCAGTAGACAGGGCGCTAACTATGGCTACACCTTC. This chain links TRBV27 with TRBJ1-2, with 7 bases fitting TRBD1. The J segment lost 0 bases and the V segment lost 5 bases, leaving 3 bases of the junction unmatched. Germline V CDR1 and CDR2: MNHEY, SMNVEV (reference sequence). The CDR3 contains 14 residues.

This sequence joins TRBV19 and TRBJ2-3; TRBD1 matches 8 bases. J was trimmed by 1 base and V by 2 bases; bases with no gene match: 5. From germline, CDR1 is LNHDA and CDR2 SQIVND (reference sequence). The CDR3 runs 16 residues. The CDR3 protein is CASSIRTGQGTDTQYF. The CDR3 DNA sequence: TGTGCCAGTAGTATAAGGACAGGGCAGGGCACAGATACGCAGTATTTT.

The chain carries TRBV5-4 and TRBJ2-3, with 7 bases identical to TRBD2. Trimming removed 1 base from V and 2 bases from J; junction bases left unmatched: 7. Germline assignment: CDR1 SGHNT and CDR2 YYREEE (reference sequence). CDR3 length: 16 residues. The CDR3 region has the DNA TGTGCCAGCAGCTTGCGGCGGGAGCCCCACACAGATACGCAGTATTTT. It translates to CASSLRREPHTDTQYF.

The rearrangement joins TRBV6-1 to TRBJ2-7; maybe TRBD1 (6 bases). V lost 1 base and J 4 bases, leaving 14 bases between the germline ends. The CDR3 runs 15 residues. CDR1 is MNHNS, CDR2 SASEGT, per germline. The CDR3 region is CASSEDTGWAYEQYF. The DNA of the CDR3 is TGTGCCAGCAGTGAAGATACAGGGTGGGCTTACGAGCAGTACTTC.

V is TRBV6-4 and J is TRBJ1-2, with 7 bases aligning to TRBD1. The germline V gene encodes CDR1 MRHNA and CDR2 SNTAGT. There are 12 residues in the CDR3. The V gene end was trimmed by 6 bases and the J gene end by 7 bases; junction bases not matched to a gene: 5. This CDR3 is CASSSGGTGYTF. The CDR3 coding sequence is TGTGCCAGCAGCTCAGGGGGGACTGGCTACACCTTC.

The chain couples TRBV5-1 to TRBJ2-7; TRBD1 matches at 9 bases. With 4 bases clipped from V and 3 bases from J, the junction kept 11 bases outside the gene matches. This CDR3 is built from 16 residues. CDR1 and CDR2 (germline): SGHRS, YFSETQ. This chain's CDR3 is CASSATGTGKVYEQYF. CDR3 sequence (DNA): TGCGCCAGCAGCGCAACCGGGACAGGGAAGGTCTACGAGCAGTACTTC.

The V and J genes are TRBV11-2 and TRBJ1-5; D remains unclear. Per germline, CDR1 SGHAT and CDR2 FQNNGV. This CDR3 has 13 residues. Trimming left V 1 base short and J 4 bases short, with 5 bases between. For the CDR3, the DNA is TGTGCCAGCAGCTTAGGGAGGAATCAGCCCCAGCATTTT. Protein sequence: CASSLGRNQPQHF.

The V call is TRBV9, the J call TRBJ2-5; no definite D call. Germline assignment: CDR1 SGDLS and CDR2 YYNGEE. The V and J ends lost 3 bases and 2 bases respectively, with 8 bases between them. CDR3 length equals 13 residues. Here the CDR3 reads CASSAGLQETQYF. CDR3 nucleotides: TGTGCCAGCAGCGCCGGGCTACAAGAGACCCAGTACTTC. Full variable domain (remainder filled in from reference TRBV9 and TRBJ2-5): DSGVTQTPKHLITATGQRVTLRCSPRSGDLSVYWYQQSLDQGLQFLIQYYNGEERAKGNILERFSAQQFPDLHSELNLSSLELGDSALYFCASSAGLQETQYFGPGTRLLVL.

The chain carries TRBV28 and TRBJ1-2; TRBD1 matches 9 bases. CDR3 length: 15 residues. In germline, CDR1 is MDHEN, CDR2 SYDVKM. The J segment lost 1 base and the V segment lost 3 bases, leaving 3 bases of the junction unmatched. CDR3 DNA: TGTGCCAGCAGTTTTGGACAGGGGTTTAACTATGGCTACACCTTC. Its protein product is CASSFGQGFNYGYTF.